This T cell receptor beta chain came from a study of blood T cells in healthy people across ages. PBMCs were isolated at a quantity of at least 7 million per sample. A J-beta primer mix and a sample-barcoded 5' primer were used in a second PCR of roughly 6 to 11 cycles. A template-switch adaptor with 12 random nucleotides tagged each cDNA molecule. TCRdb ran MiXCR on the 5' RACE reads and lists one entry per CDR3 protein. The table records over 600,000 distinct CDR3 sequences, around 43% of them present only once. CDR1 DFQATT and CDR2 SNEGSKA come from the germline V gene (reference sequence). V dropped 4 bases and J dropped 3; count of bases not matched to a gene: 5. CDR3 length equals 13 residues. This clonotype was detected a few times.

J is TRBJ2-7 and V is TRBV20-1; TRBD1 matches 8 bases. This receptor was identified in an elderly man in good health. Sequencing was carried out using blood. Here the CDR3 DNA reads TGCAGTGCTACGGGACAGGCAAACTACGAGCAGTACTTC. This sequence encodes CSATGQANYEQYF.